This TCR beta chain was recovered during a study of blood T cells in healthy people across ages. Findings and limits, study-wide: Percentage of naive T cells showed a strong correlation with TCR beta diversity. Naive and antigen-experienced cells could not be conclusively compared, given unsorted PBMCs.

Germline loops: CDR1 LNHNV, CDR2 YYDKDF (reference sequence). The CDR3 spans 13 residues. With 1 base removed from V and 5 bases from J, the gap between germline ends came to 8 bases. Sample donors were healthy Caucasian individuals that came from Russia, aged 6 to 90. Collection of 9.5 to 10 milliliters of peripheral blood was performed for each donor. Through a sample-barcoded 5' primer and a J-beta primer mix, a second PCR was run for about 6 to 12 cycles. MiXCR, applied by TCRdb to the 5' RACE reads, yields one record per CDR3 protein. Of some 690,000 distinct CDR3 sequences listed, about a fifth are singletons. Comment on this clonotype: Its antigen is not known.

The clonotype originates from a man between 65 and 85 years old in good health. V usage is TRBV15 and J usage is TRBJ2-5; no clear D. The source material was blood. The CDR3 spells CATSRVSPETQYF. CDR3 bases: TGTGCCACCAGCAGAGTGTCACCGGAGACCCAGTACTTC.